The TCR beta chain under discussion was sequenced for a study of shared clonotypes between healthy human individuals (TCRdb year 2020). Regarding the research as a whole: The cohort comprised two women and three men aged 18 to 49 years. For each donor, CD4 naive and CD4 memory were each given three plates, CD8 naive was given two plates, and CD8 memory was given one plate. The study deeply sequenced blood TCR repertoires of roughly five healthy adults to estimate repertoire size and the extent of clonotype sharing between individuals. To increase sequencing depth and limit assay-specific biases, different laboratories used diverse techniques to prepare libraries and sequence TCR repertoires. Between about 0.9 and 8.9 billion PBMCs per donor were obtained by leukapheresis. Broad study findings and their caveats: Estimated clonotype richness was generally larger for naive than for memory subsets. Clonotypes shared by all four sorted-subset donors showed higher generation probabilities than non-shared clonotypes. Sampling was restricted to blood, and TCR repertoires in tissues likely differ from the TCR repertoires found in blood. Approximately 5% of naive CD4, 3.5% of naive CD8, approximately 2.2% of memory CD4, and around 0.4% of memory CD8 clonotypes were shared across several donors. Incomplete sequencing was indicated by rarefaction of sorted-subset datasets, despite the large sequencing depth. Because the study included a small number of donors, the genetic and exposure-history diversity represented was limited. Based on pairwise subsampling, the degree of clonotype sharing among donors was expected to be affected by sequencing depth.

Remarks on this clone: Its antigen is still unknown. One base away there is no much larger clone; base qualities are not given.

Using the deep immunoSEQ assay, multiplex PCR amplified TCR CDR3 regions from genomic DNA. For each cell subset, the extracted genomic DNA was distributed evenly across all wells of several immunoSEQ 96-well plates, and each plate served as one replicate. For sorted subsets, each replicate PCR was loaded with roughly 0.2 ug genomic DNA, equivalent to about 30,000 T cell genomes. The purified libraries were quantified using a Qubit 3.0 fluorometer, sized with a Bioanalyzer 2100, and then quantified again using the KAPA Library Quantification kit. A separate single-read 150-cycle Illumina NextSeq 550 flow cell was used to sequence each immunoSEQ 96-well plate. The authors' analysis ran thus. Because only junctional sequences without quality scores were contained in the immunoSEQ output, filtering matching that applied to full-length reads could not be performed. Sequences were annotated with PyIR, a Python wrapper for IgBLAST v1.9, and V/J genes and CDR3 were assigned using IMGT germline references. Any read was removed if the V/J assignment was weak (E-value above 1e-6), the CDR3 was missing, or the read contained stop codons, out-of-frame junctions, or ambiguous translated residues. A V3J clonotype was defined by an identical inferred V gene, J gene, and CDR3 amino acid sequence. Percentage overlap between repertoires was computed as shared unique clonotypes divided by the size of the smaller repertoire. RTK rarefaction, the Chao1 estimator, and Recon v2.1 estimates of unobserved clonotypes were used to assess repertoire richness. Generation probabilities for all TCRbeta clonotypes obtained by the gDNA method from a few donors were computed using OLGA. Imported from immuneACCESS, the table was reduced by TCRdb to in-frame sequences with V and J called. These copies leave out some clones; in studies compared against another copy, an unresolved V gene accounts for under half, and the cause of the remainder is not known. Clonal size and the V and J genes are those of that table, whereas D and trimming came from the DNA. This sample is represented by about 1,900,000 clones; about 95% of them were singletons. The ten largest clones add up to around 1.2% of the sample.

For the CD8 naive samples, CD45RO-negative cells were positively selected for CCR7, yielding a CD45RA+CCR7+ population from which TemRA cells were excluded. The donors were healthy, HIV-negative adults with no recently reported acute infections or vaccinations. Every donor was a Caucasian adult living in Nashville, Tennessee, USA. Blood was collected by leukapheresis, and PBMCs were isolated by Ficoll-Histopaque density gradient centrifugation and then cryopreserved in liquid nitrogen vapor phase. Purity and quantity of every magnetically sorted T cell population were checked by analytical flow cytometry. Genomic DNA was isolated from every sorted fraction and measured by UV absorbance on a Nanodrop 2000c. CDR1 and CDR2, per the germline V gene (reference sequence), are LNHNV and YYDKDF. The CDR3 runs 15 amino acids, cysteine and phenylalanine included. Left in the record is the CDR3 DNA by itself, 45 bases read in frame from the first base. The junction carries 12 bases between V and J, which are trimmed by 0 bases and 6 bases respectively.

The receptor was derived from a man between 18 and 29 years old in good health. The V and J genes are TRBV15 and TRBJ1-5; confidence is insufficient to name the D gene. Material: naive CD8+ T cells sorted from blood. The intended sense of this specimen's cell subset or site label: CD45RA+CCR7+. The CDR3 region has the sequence CATSRDGTVGQPQHF. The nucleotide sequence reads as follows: TGTGCCACCAGCAGAGATGGAACAGTAGGTCAGCCCCAGCATTTT.